Reported below is one T cell receptor beta chain. Its antigen remains unknown. The data were taken from a study of identical twins. Findings and caveats of the study: There was an excess of low generation probability in the out-of-frame alpha sequences that twins shared.

The CDR3 has 18 residues. Trimming cost V 5 bases and J 3 bases; bases outside gene matches: 9. Using its own MiXCR run on the 5' RACE reads, TCRdb lists one record per CDR3 protein. The sample includes around 680,000 distinct CDR3 sequences, more than 6.5% of them seen just once. The data also belong to a second study, concerning yellow fever vaccine responses in identical twins.

This chain links TRBV12-3 or TRBV12-4 with TRBJ2-2; TRBD2 aligns across 13 bases. The clonotype originates from a woman aged 18-35 years in good health. The sample comprised PBMCs. The CDR3 DNA is TGTGCCAGCAGTCCTAGCCGACTAGCGGGAGGCCACACCGGGGAGCTGTTTTTT. Translated: CASSPSRLAGGHTGELFF.